This T cell receptor beta chain appears in the sequencing data of a study of T cell responses to AZD1222 COVID-19 vaccine. General study points: Repertoires were sampled only after the peak T cell response.

Libraries were prepared by immunoSEQ multiplex PCR; TCRdb keeps only in-frame clonotypes and omits some of them. The repertoire consists of under 150,000 clones, with about 90% occurring once and the leading ten covering 9% to 9.5%. With regard to this clone: Its antigen remains unknown.

The V end lost 1 base, the J end lost 3 bases, and 9 bases lay between the germline ends. The CDR3 has 15 amino acids. Germline CDR1 SGHVS, CDR2 FNYEAQ. The chain employs TRBV7-6 and TRBJ1-4; tentative D call: TRBD1 (5 bases). The sequences come from peripheral blood, collected 28 days after the second AZD1222 dose. The sequence derives from an adult who received the AZD1222 COVID-19 vaccine. CDR3 nucleotides: TGTGCCAGCAGCTTAGGAGGCAGGGCTAATGAAAAACTGTTTTTT. Encoded protein: CASSLGGRANEKLFF.